The 21 T cell receptor beta chains in this list originate from one sample, sequenced in a study of shared clonotypes between healthy human individuals. Here immunoSEQ multiplex PCR was the method, and the copy in TCRdb shows in-frame clones only, minus some. Of roughly 2.2 million clones in the sample, more than 80% were seen once. Sequenced sample: naive CD4+ T cells from PBMCs. The subset denotes: CD45RA+ positively selected. Source of these receptors: a man aged 18 to 35 in good health. Some clones in this sample may be carry-over from other donors' samples.

V is TRBV5-1 and J is TRBJ2-3, with TRBD2 as a possible D gene (6 bases). CDR1 and CDR2 (germline): SGHRS, YFSETQ. Between the trimmed V and J ends, which lost 0 bases and 3 bases, there was a span of 11 bases. The CDR3 covers 15 residues. CDR3 sequence (DNA): TGCGCCAGCAGCTTGGTAACTAGCAGTACAGATACGCAGTATTTT. Protein sequence: CASSLVTSSTDTQYF.

Note on this clone: The sample carries other DNA sequences with the same CDR3. The chain joins TRBV29-1 to TRBJ2-5, with TRBD2 matching 14 bases. The CDR3 runs to 13 residues. Germline V lookup: CDR1 SQVTM, CDR2 ANQGSEA. The ends lost 6 bases at V and 4 bases at J; junction bases unmatched: 1. CDR3: CSVGTSGGETQYF. DNA of the CDR3: TGCAGCGTAGGGACTAGCGGGGGAGAGACCCAGTACTTC.

This chain uses TRBV5-1 with TRBJ2-7; D possibly corresponds to TRBD2 (6 bases). This CDR3 contains 14 residues. V lost 4 bases, J lost 2 bases, and 13 bases lay in between. Germline V CDR1 and CDR2: SGHRS, YFSETQ. As DNA, the CDR3 is TGCGCCAGCAGCGGTATGGGGGGAACCTACGAGCAGTACTTC. Its protein product is CASSGMGGTYEQYF.

This rearrangement joins TRBV5-4 to TRBJ2-3; D gene unclear. CDR1 and CDR2 from the germline V gene are SGHNT and YYREEE (reference sequence). This CDR3 is built from 12 residues. The V end was cut by 4 bases, the J end by 2 bases, with 5 bases between. The CDR3 spells CASSRTTDTQYF. CDR3 in DNA: TGTGCCAGCAGCCGAACCACAGATACGCAGTATTTT.

Points on this clone: Different DNA sequences within this sample yield the same CDR3. V gene TRBV18 combines with J gene TRBJ2-7, with 12 nucleotides matching TRBD1. Germline-derived CDR1 and CDR2 are KGHSH and LQKENI. There are 15 residues in the CDR3. With 4 bases clipped from V and 4 bases from J, the junction kept 5 bases outside the gene matches. The CDR3 sequence: CASSLGTGGGYEQYF. The CDR3 DNA is TGTGCCAGCTCACTCGGGACAGGGGGCGGGTACGAGCAGTACTTC.

V is TRBV10-3 and J is TRBJ1-5, with D perhaps matching TRBD1 (5 bases). The CDR3 runs 15 residues. V shed 0 bases and J shed 7 bases, with 13 bases lying between them. Germline V gene lookup returns CDR1 ENHRY and CDR2 SYGVKD. CDR3 amino acids: CAISESSGNSQPQHF. CDR3 nucleotide sequence: TGTGCCATCAGTGAGTCGTCAGGGAATAGCCAGCCCCAGCATTTT.

Only one count was recorded for this clone. This chain connects TRBV6-6 to TRBJ2-1, with TRBD2 matching 10 bases. J gave up 4 bases and V 6 bases, and 6 bases lay outside the gene matches. The CDR3 is 15 residues long. Germline lookup yields CDR1 MNHNY and CDR2 SVGAGI (reference sequence). The DNA of the CDR3 is TGTGCCAGCAGACCCACTAGCGGGGTATACAATGAGCAGTTCTTC. Translated, it gives CASRPTSGVYNEQFF.

The genes are TRBV5-4 and TRBJ2-7, with D perhaps TRBD2 (5 bases). The CDR3 loop spans 14 amino acids. Between the trimmed V and J ends, which lost 3 bases and 0 bases, there was a span of 10 bases. CDR1 SGHNT and CDR2 YYREEE come from the germline V gene (reference sequence). For the CDR3, the DNA is TGTGCCAGCAGCTCGAGCGGTATCTCCTACGAGCAGTACTTC. It specifies CASSSSGISYEQYF.

CDR3 region: CSADDPGAGPDTQYF. The CDR3 DNA follows: TGCAGCGCCGACGATCCGGGGGCAGGGCCCGATACGCAGTATTTT. V gene TRBV29-1 combines with J gene TRBJ2-3, with D perhaps assigned TRBD1 or TRBD2 (6 bases each). Trimming took off 7 bases at V and 6 bases at J, with 23 bases between the two ends. CDR3 length: 15 amino acids. Germline V gene data show CDR1 as SQVTM and CDR2 as ANQGSEA.

This clone has just a few counts. CDR3 sequence (DNA): TGTGCCAGCAGCGTAGGCCTAGCGGGAGAGGGCGGGGAGCTGTTTTTT. This gives the protein CASSVGLAGEGGELFF. The chain joins TRBV9 to TRBJ2-2; 10 bases align to TRBD2. Germline values: CDR1 SGDLS, CDR2 YYNGEE. This CDR3 has 16 amino acids. Germline trimming cut 0 bases from V and 7 bases from J; bases unmatched to any gene: 6.

V usage is TRBV11-3 and J usage is TRBJ2-3; D call uncertain. Trimming left V 5 bases short and J 2 bases short, with 11 bases between. The CDR3 is 14 residues long. Germline-derived CDR1 and CDR2 are SGHNT and YENEEA. CDR3 nucleotides: TGTGCCAGCAGCCCCGGGCCTAACACAGATACGCAGTATTTT. It specifies CASSPGPNTDTQYF. The full variable domain, in which reference TRBV11-3 and TRBJ2-3 provide the parts outside the CDR3, is EAGVVQSPRYKIIEKKQPVAFWCNPISGHNTLYWYLQNLGQGPELLIRYENEEAVDDSQLPKDRFSAERLKGVDSTLKIQPAELGDSAVYLCASSPGPNTDTQYFGPGTRLTVL.

The chain links TRBV10-1 to TRBJ2-5; weak D call: TRBD1 (6 bases). Germline loops: CDR1 WNHNN, CDR2 SYGVQD (reference sequence). V lost 5 bases, J lost 3 bases, and 19 bases lay in between. CDR3 size: 16 residues. In DNA, the CDR3 is TGCGCCAGCAGTCCCGGGACATACAGTACAGAAGAGACCCAGTACTTC. This encodes CASSPGTYSTEETQYF.

This chain uses TRBV2 with TRBJ2-1, with 8 bases identical to TRBD2. There are 15 residues in the CDR3. V dropped 0 bases and J dropped 6; count of bases not matched to a gene: 4. Germline-derived CDR1 and CDR2 are SNHLY and FYNNEI. The CDR3 protein is CASSEALAEINEQFF. The CDR3 nucleotides are TGTGCCAGCAGTGAAGCACTAGCGGAGATCAATGAGCAGTTCTTC.

The rearrangement joins TRBV9 to TRBJ1-5; D gene uncertain. Trimming pared 4 bases from V and 0 bases from J, leaving 5 bases between. The CDR3 loop spans 13 amino acids. Germline loops: CDR1 SGDLS, CDR2 YYNGEE. CDR3 residues: CASSIDSNQPQHF. CDR3 nucleotides: TGTGCCAGCAGCATTGATAGCAATCAGCCCCAGCATTTT.

This chain uses TRBV6-4 with TRBJ2-1; D may be TRBD2 (6 bases). This CDR3 spans 14 amino acids. V lost 5 bases and J 9 bases, leaving 17 bases between the germline ends. In germline, CDR1 is MRHNA, CDR2 SNTAGT. CDR3 sequence: CASSPRSGLSEQFF. The CDR3 DNA is TGTGCCAGCAGTCCCAGGAGCGGGTTAAGTGAGCAGTTCTTC.

This chain uses TRBV14 with TRBJ1-2; no clear D gene. Germline CDR1 reads SGHDN; CDR2 reads FVKESK. The CDR3 has 13 amino acids. V lost 0 bases to trimming and J lost 4 bases, with 6 bases between them. The CDR3: CASSQDTAYGYTF. CDR3 DNA: TGTGCCAGCAGCCAAGATACGGCCTATGGCTACACCTTC.

The chain has TRBV7-9 and TRBJ2-7; the D is unclear. The germline V and J ends were trimmed by 4 bases and 0 bases, with 10 bases remaining between them. The CDR3 has 14 amino acids. Germline-derived CDR1 and CDR2 are SEHNR and FQNEAQ (reference sequence). The CDR3 reads CASSYFESSYEQYF. The CDR3 DNA reads TGTGCCAGCAGCTATTTCGAGAGCTCCTACGAGCAGTACTTC.

This clone was counted once. The chain combines TRBV11-3 with TRBJ2-1; 8 bases line up with TRBD2. CDR1 SGHNT and CDR2 YENEEA come from the germline V gene. The CDR3 covers 15 residues. Trimming removed 5 bases from V and 9 bases from J; junction bases left unmatched: 12. CDR3 region: CASSPIAAGVGEQFF. DNA for the CDR3: TGTGCCAGCAGCCCCATCGCAGCGGGGGTCGGTGAGCAGTTCTTC.

This chain joins TRBV6-5 and TRBJ2-7, with a weak D call TRBD1 (9 bases). This CDR3 spans 15 amino acids. Trimming left V 6 bases short and J 6 bases short, with 21 bases between. Germline V gene data show CDR1 as MNHEY and CDR2 as SVGAGI. In DNA, the CDR3 is TGTGCCAGCAGCCCCCGGGAGGGACAGGGAATCGAGCAGTACTTC. This gives the protein CASSPREGQGIEQYF.

The gene calls are TRBV7-2 and TRBJ2-3, with 9 bases fitting TRBD1. Per germline, CDR1 SGHTA and CDR2 FQGNSA. The CDR3 sequence is 15 residues long. V gave up 5 bases and J gave up 7 bases; unmatched junction bases: 10. CDR3 nucleotide sequence: TGTGCCAGCAGCCCCAGGACAGGGGTCCGAAATACGCAGTATTTT. Amino acids: CASSPRTGVRNTQYF.

The chain carries TRBV10-2 and TRBJ1-2, with TRBD1 matching 10 bases. Germline values: CDR1 WSHSY, CDR2 SAAADI. J gave up 4 bases and V 6 bases, and 11 bases lay outside the gene matches. The length of the CDR3 is 16 residues. Here the CDR3 DNA reads TGCGCCAGCAGCCGGGACAGGGGAGGGGAAAGCTATGGCTACACCTTC. Its protein is CASSRDRGGESYGYTF.